Presented here are 28 T cell receptor beta chains from one specimen sequenced in a study of blood T cell repertoires in COVID-19. Only in-frame clones appear in the TCRdb table, and some are missing; sequencing was by immunoSEQ multiplex PCR. The sample lists some 200,000 clones; approximately 81% were seen once. The material sequenced was peripheral blood. These receptors were obtained from a woman older than 75 with acute or convalescent COVID-19.

The chain uses TRBV7-6 and TRBJ2-7; 11 bases agree with TRBD2. This CDR3 region has 15 residues. The germline V gene encodes CDR1 SGHVS and CDR2 FNYEAQ. J gave up 2 bases and V 5 bases, and 5 bases lay outside the gene matches. CDR3 DNA: TGTGCCAGCAGCCCCCGGACTAGCGGGCCCTACGAGCAGTACTTC. The encoded protein is CASSPRTSGPYEQYF.

This chain's CDR3 is CASSSDVPGNEKLFF. The CDR3 DNA is TGTGCCAGCAGCTCAGACGTTCCGGGAAATGAAAAACTGTTTTTT. The V gene is TRBV7-9, the J gene TRBJ1-4; the D is unclear. Germline CDR1 and CDR2: SEHNR and FQNEAQ (reference sequence). This CDR3 spans 15 amino acids. The ends were cut back, 4 bases at V and 5 bases at J, with 14 bases in the middle.

The rearrangement links TRBV11-2 to TRBJ2-1, with D perhaps TRBD2 (5 bases). V lost 5 bases to trimming and J lost 1 base, with 18 bases between them. Per the germline V gene, CDR1 is SGHAT and CDR2 is FQNNGV. The CDR3 is 17 amino acids. CDR3 amino acids: CASSRLLGGSSYNEQFF. The CDR3 region has the DNA TGTGCCAGCAGCCGACTGCTGGGCGGGTCTTCCTACAATGAGCAGTTCTTC. Drawing the rest from reference TRBV11-2 and TRBJ2-1, the complete variable domain is EAGVAQSPRYKIIEKRQSVAFWCNPISGHATLYWYQQILGQGPKLLIQFQNNGVVDDSQLPKDRFSAERLKGVDSTLKIQPAKLEDSAVYLCASSRLLGGSSYNEQFFGPGTRLTVL.

The CDR3 is CASSPGAANEKLFF. In DNA form, the CDR3 reads TGTGCCAGCAGCCCAGGGGCGGCTAATGAAAAACTGTTTTTT. The J gene is TRBJ1-4, the V gene TRBV7-9; tentative D call: TRBD1 (6 bases). Germline assignment: CDR1 SEHNR and CDR2 FQNEAQ (reference sequence). The CDR3 consists of 14 residues. The V gene lost 5 bases and the J gene lost 3 bases, with 10 bases spanning the gap.

The rearrangement uses TRBV7-9 and TRBJ2-5; D uncertain. V was cut by 5 bases and J by 5 bases, with 12 bases left in between. Looked up from germline, CDR1 is SEHNR and CDR2 is FQNEAQ (reference sequence). This CDR3 contains 13 residues. CDR3 sequence (DNA): TGTGCCAGCAGCCCGCGCGGTTGGGAGACCCAGTACTTC. This gives the protein CASSPRGWETQYF. The full variable domain, rest sourced from reference TRBV7-9 and TRBJ2-5, is DTGVSQNPRHKITKRGQNVTFRCDPISEHNRLYWYRQTLGQGPEFLTYFQNEAQLEKSRLLSDRFSAERPKGSFSTLEIQRTEQGDSAMYLCASSPRGWETQYFGPGTRLLVL.

This rearrangement joins TRBV9 to TRBJ1-1; D is possibly TRBD1 (6 bases). V was trimmed by 2 bases and J by 3 bases, leaving 11 bases between them. Germline V gene lookup returns CDR1 SGDLS and CDR2 YYNGEE. CDR3 length equals 14 residues. DNA for the CDR3: TGTGCCAGCAGCGTCGGGACATCCGACACTGAAGCTTTCTTT. Its protein product is CASSVGTSDTEAFF.

A word on this clone: The sample carries other DNA sequences with the same CDR3. The rearrangement uses TRBV5-1 and TRBJ1-6, with TRBD1 identical over 11 bases. The CDR3 length is 15 residues. Germline V lookup: CDR1 SGHRS, CDR2 YFSETQ. V shed 3 bases, J shed 7 bases, and the junction held 3 bases outside the gene matches. This chain's CDR3 is CASSSGTGGNSPLHF. DNA for the CDR3: TGCGCCAGCAGCTCCGGGACAGGGGGAAATTCACCCCTCCACTTT. The full variable domain, its missing parts supplied by reference TRBV5-1 and TRBJ1-6, is KAGVTQTPRYLIKTRGQQVTLSCSPISGHRSVSWYQQTPGQGLQFLFEYFSETQRNKGNFPGRFSGRQFSNSRSEMNVSTLELGDSALYLCASSSGTGGNSPLHFGNGTRLTVT.

This clone occurred many times. At the DNA level, this CDR3 is encoded by other sequences in the same sample as well. The rearrangement joins TRBV14 to TRBJ2-7; weak D call: TRBD2 (5 bases). Germline values: CDR1 SGHDN, CDR2 FVKESK. This CDR3 spans 13 amino acids. V dropped 3 bases and J dropped 2 bases, with 8 bases sitting between them. The CDR3 is CASSQGGPYEQYF. The CDR3 DNA follows: TGTGCCAGCAGCCAGGGCGGGCCCTACGAGCAGTACTTC.

This chain uses TRBV19 with TRBJ1-4, with TRBD1 identical over 8 bases. The CDR3 is 15 residues long. Germline V lookup: CDR1 LNHDA, CDR2 SQIVND (reference sequence). The trim removed 4 bases at V and 8 bases at J, leaving 9 bases unmatched. This CDR3 reads CASSTRQGRTEKLFF. The CDR3, as DNA: TGTGCCAGTAGTACAAGACAGGGGCGTACAGAAAAACTGTTTTTT.

The rearrangement links TRBV14 to TRBJ1-4; TRBD1 aligns across 7 bases. The CDR3 is made up of 15 amino acids. Trimming at V came to 2 bases and at J to 8 bases, leaving 8 bases not matched to a gene. Germline V CDR1 and CDR2: SGHDN, FVKESK. The CDR3, as DNA: TGTGCCAGCAGCCAACCCGGACAGGAGCGAGAAAAACTGTTTTTT. Residues: CASSQPGQEREKLFF.

The rearrangement uses TRBV10-3 and TRBJ1-2, with a possible D match to TRBD1 (6 bases). CDR3 length: 15 amino acids. V dropped 11 bases and J dropped 4 bases, with 23 bases sitting between them. Germline CDR1 is ENHRY and CDR2 is SYGVKD. The CDR3 region is CAVGTGQTEGYGYTF. The CDR3 bases are TGTGCCGTGGGAACCGGACAGACCGAGGGCTATGGCTACACCTTC.

Worth noting for this clone: Distinct nucleotide sequences in the sample also encode this CDR3. This chain links TRBV15 with TRBJ1-3, with D uncertain. The CDR3 covers 15 residues. Germline V gives CDR1 LNHNV, CDR2 YYDKDF (reference sequence). V lost 0 bases to trimming and J lost 4 bases, with 10 bases between them. The CDR3 region is CATSRDRGSGNTIYF. CDR3 nucleotide sequence: TGTGCCACCAGCAGAGATCGGGGTTCCGGAAACACCATATATTTT. The variable domain in full, with the rest retrieved from reference TRBV15 and TRBJ1-3, is DAMVIQNPRYQVTQFGKPVTLSCSQTLNHNVMYWYQQKSSQAPKLLFHYYDKDFNNEADTPDNFQSRRPNTSFCFLDIRSPGLGDTAMYLCATSRDRGSGNTIYFGEGSWLTVV.

J is TRBJ2-3 and V is TRBV6-5; the D gene is possibly TRBD1 (5 bases). This CDR3 spans 15 amino acids. The V end was cut by 0 bases, the J end by 3 bases, with 10 bases between. The germline CDR1 and CDR2 sequences are MNHEY and SVGAGI. CDR3 DNA sequence: TGTGCCAGCAGTTACTCGGGGCTGAGGACAGATACGCAGTATTTT. Translation gives CASSYSGLRTDTQYF.

The chain uses TRBV9 and TRBJ2-5, with 12 bases fitting TRBD2. CDR1 and CDR2 from the germline V gene are SGDLS and YYNGEE. Trimming at V came to 0 bases and at J to 1 base, leaving 7 bases not matched to a gene. This CDR3 is built from 18 residues. The CDR3 here is CASSVASGGAVGQETQYF. The DNA for the CDR3 is TGTGCCAGCAGCGTAGCTAGCGGGGGGGCGGTCGGCCAAGAGACCCAGTACTTC.

This clone was seen a handful of times. The rearrangement joins TRBV6-1 to TRBJ1-1, with 8 bases lining up with TRBD1. V shed 1 base, J shed 1 base, and the junction held 5 bases outside the gene matches. Per the germline V gene, CDR1 is MNHNS and CDR2 is SASEGT. CDR3 length: 16 amino acids. In DNA form, the CDR3 reads TGTGCCAGCAGTGAAGTGGCAGGGGGCCCGAACACTGAAGCTTTCTTT. The encoded protein is CASSEVAGGPNTEAFF.

This clone was counted between two and nine times. The genes are TRBV6-5 and TRBJ1-5; no clear D gene. The V gene lost 6 bases and the J gene lost 1 base, with 10 bases spanning the gap. Germline V gene lookup returns CDR1 MNHEY and CDR2 SVGAGI. The CDR3 length is 14 residues. CDR3 nucleotides: TGTGCCAGCAGGCCCCTAGCGAGCAATCAGCCCCAGCATTTT. Amino acid sequence: CASRPLASNQPQHF.

This chain uses TRBV20-1 with TRBJ1-2; TRBD1 is a possible D gene (6 bases). The CDR3 contains 11 residues. In germline, CDR1 is DFQATT, CDR2 SNEGSKA (reference sequence). Here the CDR3 DNA reads TGCATGAGCCCGGGGGGCGATGGCTACACCTTC. This translates into CMSPGGDGYTF.

The genes are TRBV4-1 and TRBJ2-1; D may be TRBD1 (5 bases). V was clipped by 0 bases and J by 9 bases, with 15 bases between them. Germline V lookup: CDR1 MGHRA, CDR2 YSYEKL. CDR3 length: 15 amino acids. This chain's CDR3 is CASSQEGQQGSEQFF. The CDR3 DNA is TGCGCCAGCAGCCAAGAGGGGCAGCAAGGTTCTGAGCAGTTCTTC.

V gene TRBV28 combines with J gene TRBJ1-5, with TRBD1 matching over 7 bases. After removal of 4 bases from V and 0 bases from J, the junction contained 3 bases not matched to a gene. The CDR3 covers 15 residues. Germline lookup yields CDR1 MDHEN and CDR2 SYDVKM. In DNA form, the CDR3 reads TGTGCCAGCAGTTCGACAGGGCATAGCAATCAGCCCCAGCATTTT. It yields the protein CASSSTGHSNQPQHF.

V gene TRBV30 combines with J gene TRBJ2-5; 13 positions match TRBD2. Trimming took 5 bases from V and 5 from J; bases not matched to a gene: 8. The CDR3 is 15 residues long. Germline V CDR1 and CDR2: GTSNPN, SVGIG (reference sequence). CDR3 DNA: TGTGCCTGGGTTTGGACTAGCGGGGGCGGGGAGACCCAGTACTTC. Translation: CAWVWTSGGGETQYF.

This chain links TRBV7-3 with TRBJ2-3, with 9 nucleotides matching TRBD2. The CDR3 sequence is 17 residues long. After removal of 4 bases from V and 3 bases from J, the junction contained 11 bases not matched to a gene. Germline V gives CDR1 SGHTA, CDR2 FQGTGA. The CDR3 spells CASSSRLAGVGTDTQYF. The CDR3 region has the DNA TGTGCCAGCAGCTCCCGCTTAGCGGGAGTGGGTACAGATACGCAGTATTTT.

The chain has TRBV28 and TRBJ1-1; tentatively, D is TRBD1 (6 bases). This CDR3 has 13 amino acids. CDR1 MDHEN and CDR2 SYDVKM come from the germline V gene. V was trimmed by 5 bases and J by 7 bases, leaving 14 bases between them. The CDR3 here is CASSPRGGGEAFF. CDR3 DNA sequence: TGTGCCAGCAGTCCCCGGGGGGGCGGTGAAGCTTTCTTT.

The CDR3 nucleotides read TGTGCCAGCAGTTTACTGGCGGGGGGCACTGAAGCTTTCTTT. This translates into CASSLLAGGTEAFF. The rearrangement links TRBV27 to TRBJ1-1; possibly TRBD1 for D (5 bases). The CDR3 is 14 amino acids. Trimming removed 2 bases at V and 4 bases at J, with 11 bases between. Per the germline V gene, CDR1 is MNHEY and CDR2 is SMNVEV (reference sequence).

The rearrangement links TRBV3-1 (or the pseudogene TRBV3-2) to TRBJ2-3; 9 bases are shared with TRBD2. Per germline, CDR1 LGHDT and CDR2 YNNKEL (reference sequence). With V trimmed by 5 bases and J by 2 bases, 8 bases remained unmatched. The CDR3 extends over 16 amino acids. CDR3 sequence: CASSSAGGRATDTQYF. The CDR3 region has the DNA TGTGCCAGCAGCTCGGCCGGCGGGAGGGCCACAGATACGCAGTATTTT.

V is TRBV7-2 and J is TRBJ2-5; no firm D call. The V gene lost 1 base and the J gene lost 1 base, with 7 bases spanning the gap. The CDR3 runs to 14 residues. Looked up from germline, CDR1 is SGHTA and CDR2 is FQGNSA. CDR3: CASSLGGIQETQYF. CDR3 nucleotides: TGTGCCAGCAGCTTAGGAGGAATCCAAGAGACCCAGTACTTC.

The chain links TRBV5-4 to TRBJ2-3, with 7 bases identical to TRBD1. The CDR3 loop spans 15 amino acids. CDR1 and CDR2 from the germline V gene are SGHNT and YYREEE (reference sequence). Trimming took 5 bases from V and 0 from J; bases not matched to a gene: 6. The CDR3 nucleotides read TGTGCCAGCAGATACAGGGGCACGAGCACAGATACGCAGTATTTT. Encoded protein: CASRYRGTSTDTQYF.

V usage is TRBV5-8 and J usage is TRBJ1-3; 9 bases match TRBD1. The V segment lost 3 bases and the J segment 0 bases; nucleotides outside the gene matches: 10. The V gene's germline CDR1 is SGHTS and CDR2 YDEGEE. The CDR3 runs 18 residues. The DNA of the CDR3 is TGTGCCAGCAGCTCGTCCCGGGACAGGGCCACCTCTGGAAACACCATATATTTT. Translation gives CASSSSRDRATSGNTIYF.

The V call is TRBV25-1, the J call TRBJ1-3; D possibly corresponds to TRBD1 (5 bases). Germline V gene data show CDR1 as MGHDK and CDR2 as SYGVNS. The V end was cut by 3 bases, the J end by 4 bases, with 13 bases between. CDR3 length equals 15 residues. The CDR3 DNA reads TGTGCCAGCAGTGAGGGGGGGAGACTAGGAAACACCATATATTTT. Translation gives CASSEGGRLGNTIYF.